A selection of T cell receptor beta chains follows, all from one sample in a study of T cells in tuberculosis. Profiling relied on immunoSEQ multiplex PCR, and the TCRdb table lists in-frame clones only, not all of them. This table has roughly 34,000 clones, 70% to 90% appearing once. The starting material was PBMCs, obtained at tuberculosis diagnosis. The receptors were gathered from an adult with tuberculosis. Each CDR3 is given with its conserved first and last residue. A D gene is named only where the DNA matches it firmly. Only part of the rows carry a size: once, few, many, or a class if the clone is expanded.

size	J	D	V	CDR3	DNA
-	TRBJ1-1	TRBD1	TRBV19	CASTLNRGTEAFF	TGTGCCAGTACCCTAAACAGGGGAACTGAAGCTTTCTTT
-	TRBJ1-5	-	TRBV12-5	CASGLTGFNQPQHF	TGTGCTAGTGGTTTGACAGGCTTCAATCAGCCCCAGCATTTT
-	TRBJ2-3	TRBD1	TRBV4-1	CASSQATGIGTDTQYF	TGCGCCAGCAGCCAAGCGACAGGGATTGGGACAGATACGCAGTATTTT
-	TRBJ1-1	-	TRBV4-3	CASSQESDTEAFF	TGCGCCAGCAGCCAAGAGTCAGACACTGAAGCTTTCTTT
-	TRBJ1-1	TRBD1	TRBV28	CASPKTGGGFGTEAFF	TGTGCCAGCCCCAAGACAGGGGGGGGCTTTGGCACTGAAGCTTTCTTT
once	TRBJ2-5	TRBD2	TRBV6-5	CASSYSELAKETQYF	TGTGCCAGCAGTTACTCGGAACTAGCGAAAGAGACCCAGTACTTC
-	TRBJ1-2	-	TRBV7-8	CASSLVRSGDGYTF	TGTGCCAGCAGCTTAGTAAGGTCAGGGGATGGCTACACCTTC
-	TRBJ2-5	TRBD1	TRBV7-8	CASRPTGGGLETQYF	TGTGCCAGCAGACCGACAGGGGGCGGGTTGGAGACCCAGTACTTC
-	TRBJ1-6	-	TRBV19	CASRPERNFYNSPLHF	TGTGCCAGTAGACCTGAGCGGAACTTTTATAATTCACCCCTCCACTTT
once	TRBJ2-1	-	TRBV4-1	CASSPTRSSYNEQFF	TGCGCCAGCAGCCCTACACGGAGCTCCTACAATGAGCAGTTCTTC
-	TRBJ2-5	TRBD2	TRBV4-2	CASSQSGGLGETQYF	TGTGCCAGCAGCCAAAGCGGGGGGTTAGGGGAGACCCAGTACTTC
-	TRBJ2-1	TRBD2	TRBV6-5	CASSYSTSGDYNEQFF	TGTGCCAGCAGTTACTCGACTAGCGGGGATTACAATGAGCAGTTCTTC
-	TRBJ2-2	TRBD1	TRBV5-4	CASRRTGDSGELFF	TGTGCCAGCAGGAGGACAGGGGACAGCGGGGAGCTGTTTTTT
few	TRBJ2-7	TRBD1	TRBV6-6	CASRTGTFGEQYF	TGTGCCAGCAGGACAGGGACCTTCGGCGAGCAGTACTTC
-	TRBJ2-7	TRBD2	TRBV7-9	CASSPAGGAKSGSFYEQYF	TGTGCCAGCAGCCCAGCCGGAGGTGCAAAGAGCGGGAGTTTCTACGAGCAGTACTTC
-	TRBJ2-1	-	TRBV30	CAWSPLRGRFF	TGTGCCTGGAGTCCCCTTCGGGGTAGGTTCTTC
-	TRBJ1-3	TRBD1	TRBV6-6	CASSPPPDRRGNTIYF	TGTGCCAGCAGCCCCCCCCCGGACAGGAGAGGAAACACCATATATTTT
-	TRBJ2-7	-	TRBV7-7	CASSSGTGSYEQYF	TGTGCTAGCAGCTCCGGAACAGGGTCCTACGAGCAGTACTTC
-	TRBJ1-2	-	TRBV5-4	CASSFPTGGSYGYTF	TGTGCCAGCAGCTTTCCGACAGGCGGTTCGTATGGCTACACCTTC
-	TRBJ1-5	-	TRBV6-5	CASRRASNQPQHF	TGTGCCAGCCGGAGGGCCAGCAATCAGCCCCAGCATTTT
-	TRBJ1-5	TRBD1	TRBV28	CASSFPTGALQPQHF	TGTGCCAGCAGTTTCCCCACAGGGGCCCTTCAGCCCCAGCATTTT
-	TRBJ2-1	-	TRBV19	CASSIVSNEQFF	TGTGCCAGTAGTATAGTTAGCAATGAGCAGTTCTTC
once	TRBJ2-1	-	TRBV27	CASSLGGSSYNEQFF	TGTGCCAGCAGTTTAGGGGGGAGCTCCTACAATGAGCAGTTCTTC
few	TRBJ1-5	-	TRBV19	CASSAPRSFQPQHF	TGTGCCAGTAGTGCCCCGAGGAGTTTTCAGCCCCAGCATTTT
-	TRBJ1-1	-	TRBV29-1	CSVVGLFTEAFF	TGCAGCGTTGTCGGGTTGTTCACTGAAGCTTTCTTT
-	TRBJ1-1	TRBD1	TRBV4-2	CASSQDRGRATEAFF	TGTGCCAGCAGCCAAGACAGGGGGCGCGCGACTGAAGCTTTCTTT
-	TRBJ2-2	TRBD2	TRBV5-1	CASRGLAGAPNTGELFF	TGCGCCAGCAGAGGGCTAGCGGGGGCCCCGAACACCGGGGAGCTGTTTTTT
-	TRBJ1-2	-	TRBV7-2	CASSLDYPADGYTF	TGTGCCAGCAGCTTAGACTATCCTGCCGATGGCTACACCTTC
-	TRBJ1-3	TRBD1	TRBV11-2	CASSRDRGDTIYF	TGTGCCAGCAGCCGCGACAGGGGGGACACCATATATTTT
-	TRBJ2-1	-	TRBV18	CASSPTTGLPNEQFF	TGTGCCAGCTCACCAACAACAGGACTACCCAATGAGCAGTTCTTC
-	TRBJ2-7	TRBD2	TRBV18	CASSPPSTSGVNEQYF	TGTGCCAGCTCACCACCGTCTACTAGCGGGGTCAACGAGCAGTACTTC
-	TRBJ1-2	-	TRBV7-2	CASSLRGEDDGYTF	TGTGCCAGCAGTTTAAGAGGGGAGGATGATGGCTACACCTTC
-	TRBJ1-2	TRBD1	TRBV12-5	CASGLVRGQGKNYGYTF	TGTGCTAGTGGTTTGGTACGGGGACAGGGGAAAAACTATGGCTACACCTTC
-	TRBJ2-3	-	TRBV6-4	CASSDTAASTDTQYF	TGTGCCAGCAGTGACACCGCGGCTAGCACAGATACGCAGTATTTT
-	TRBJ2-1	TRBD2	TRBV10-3	CAISESNGRVDNEQFF	TGTGCCATCAGTGAGTCGAACGGGAGGGTCGACAATGAGCAGTTCTTC
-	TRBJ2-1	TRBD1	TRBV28	CASSFPGQGTYNEQFF	TGTGCCAGCAGTTTCCCGGGACAGGGAACCTACAATGAGCAGTTCTTC
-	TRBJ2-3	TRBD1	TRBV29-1	CSVLNTGVTDTQYF	TGCAGCGTTCTTAATACAGGGGTCACAGATACGCAGTATTTT
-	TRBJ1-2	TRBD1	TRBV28	CASSSPPQGAIYGYTF	TGTGCCAGCAGTTCCCCCCCCCAGGGGGCGATCTATGGCTACACCTTC
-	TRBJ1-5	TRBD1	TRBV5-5	CASSSGQGWGPQHF	TGTGCCAGCAGCTCGGGACAGGGTTGGGGACCCCAGCATTTT
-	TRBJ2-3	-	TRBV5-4	CASSVGARGDTQYF	TGTGCCAGCAGCGTCGGGGCCAGGGGAGATACGCAGTATTTT
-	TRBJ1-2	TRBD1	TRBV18	CASSAGTGYGYTF	TGTGCCAGCTCGGCCGGGACAGGGTATGGCTACACCTTC
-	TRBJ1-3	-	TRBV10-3	CAIRDSNSGNTIYF	TGTGCCATCAGGGACTCCAACTCTGGAAACACCATATATTTT
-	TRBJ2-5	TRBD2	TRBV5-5	CASSSELAGQETQYF	TGTGCCAGCAGCTCAGAGCTAGCGGGGCAAGAGACCCAGTACTTC
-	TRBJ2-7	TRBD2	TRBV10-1	CARPGGACEQYF	TGCGCCCGGCCCGGGGGGGCTTGCGAGCAGTACTTC
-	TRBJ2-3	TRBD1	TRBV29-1	CSVRQGEGDTQYF	TGCAGCGTCCGACAGGGCGAGGGAGATACGCAGTATTTT
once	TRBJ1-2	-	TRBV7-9	CASSLSTDYGYTF	TGTGCCAGCAGCTTATCTACAGACTATGGCTACACCTTC